The T cell receptor beta chain described here comes from a study of CD8+CD57+ T cells in acquired aplastic anemia (dated by TCRdb to the late 2010s). Turning to the overall study: Extracted DNA from sorted CD4+ and CD8+ cells averaged around 3.2 ug, ranging from about 0.18 to 27.4 ug. CD8+CD57+ expansion was defined as a frequency above the mean frequency observed in healthy subjects. Broad study findings and their caveats: Around 31 CD8+ CDR3 sequences were shared between patients and controls but appeared highly expressed in patients and within their immunodominant clones. Between patients and healthy controls, no significant difference in CD8+ Simpson's diversity was found (P=0.060).

Genomic DNA served as template for TCR beta VDJ combination and CDR3 sequence profiling. An Illumina HiSeq 2000 was used for TCR repertoire sequencing. The authors processed their data as follows. TRBV/TRBJ rearrangement plots, CDR3 size and DJ length profiles, and Simpson's diversity index were used to assess repertoires. The immunodominant clone was defined as the most abundant DNA sequence in deep sequencing data. CDR3 amino acid sequences were checked for sharing between subjects and were compared against published repertoires and the VDJdb database. TCRdb passed the public sequencing reads through fastp at Q25 and MiXCR, retaining productive beta sequences. Records with the same CDR3 protein are collapsed into one entry carrying the most frequent genes and DNA. These V and J calls originate from TCRdb's pipeline instead of the authors' own analysis. The sample contains around 170,000 distinct CDR3 sequences, 48% of them found a single time. In total, the top ten clones hold 9.7% of the sample.

Trimming costs V 4 bases and J 4 bases, and their ends lie 15 bases apart. The CDR3 sequence holds 15 residues, the cysteine and phenylalanine included. Just CDR3 DNA is preserved here, 45 bases in frame from base 1. The germline V gene (reference sequence) yields SGHAT for CDR1 and FQDESV for CDR2. Note on this clonotype: The antigen this receptor binds is unknown. The input lacks base qualities; no much larger clone sits a single base away.

The patients picked for sequencing were ones in whom flow cytometry had shown an expansion of CD8+CD57+ cells. Every patient had severe acquired aplastic anemia, diagnosed using the International Study of Aplastic Anemia and Agranulocytosis and Camitta criteria. No patient had received any therapy when blood was sampled. The study deep-sequenced TCR repertoires of sorted CD4+ and CD8+ blood T cells from severe aplastic anemia patients and healthy subjects. In the USA, patient enrollment took place under clinicaltrials.gov protocols 00001620, 01623167, 00001397, 00071045, 00081523 and 00961064. Ficoll-Paque density gradient centrifugation was used to isolate peripheral blood mononuclear cells. Before DNA extraction, CD4+ and CD8+ T cells were sorted by FACS or by magnetic beads.

Sequencing was carried out using sorted CD4+, CD8+, or CD8+CD57+ T cells (not recorded which) from PBMCs. The receptor's source is a human donor with aplastic anemia. The rearranged segments are TRBV11-1 and TRBJ2-3; a tentative D match to TRBD2 spans 5 bases. The DNA reads TGTGCCAGCAGCTCGGGGAGCGTGAGCGCAGATACGCAGTATTTT. Its translation reads: CASSSGSVSADTQYF. The CDR3, completed at both ends by the reference TRBV11-1 and TRBJ2-3 genes, gives the full variable domain EAEVAQSPRYKITEKSQAVAFWCDPISGHATLYWYRQILGQGPELLVQFQDESVVDDSQLPKDRFSAERLKGVDSTLKIQPAELGDSAMYLCASSSGSVSADTQYFGPGTRLTVL.